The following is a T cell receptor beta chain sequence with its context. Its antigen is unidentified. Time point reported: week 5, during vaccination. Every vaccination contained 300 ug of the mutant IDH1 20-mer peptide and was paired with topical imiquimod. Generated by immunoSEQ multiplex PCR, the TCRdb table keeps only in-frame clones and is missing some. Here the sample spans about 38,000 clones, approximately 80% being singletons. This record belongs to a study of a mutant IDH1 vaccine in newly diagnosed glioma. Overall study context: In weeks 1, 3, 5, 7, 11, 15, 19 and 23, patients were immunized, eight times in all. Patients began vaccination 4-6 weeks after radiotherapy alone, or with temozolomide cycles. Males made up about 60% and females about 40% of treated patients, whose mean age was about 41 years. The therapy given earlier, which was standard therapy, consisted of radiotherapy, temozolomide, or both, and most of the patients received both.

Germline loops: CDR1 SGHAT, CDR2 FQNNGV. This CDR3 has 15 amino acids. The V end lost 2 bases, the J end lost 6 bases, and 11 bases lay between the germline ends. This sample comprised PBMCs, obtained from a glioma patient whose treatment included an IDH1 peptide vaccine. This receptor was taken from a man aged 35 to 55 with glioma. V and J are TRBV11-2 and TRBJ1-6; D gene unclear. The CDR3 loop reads CASSLNVVSNSPLHF. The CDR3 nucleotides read TGTGCCAGCAGCTTAAACGTGGTCAGTAATTCACCCCTCCACTTT.